This T cell receptor (beta chain) appears in the sequencing data of a study of blood T cell repertoires in COVID-19. Study at large: Whether acute or convalescent, the COVID-19 samples came from the United States, Italy and Spain.

This CDR3 spans 15 amino acids. CDR1 is MNHEY, CDR2 SVGAGI, per germline. Unmatched junction bases numbered 10, after V lost 6 bases and J lost 7 bases. TCRdb's copy holds only in-frame clones and misses some; the assay was immunoSEQ multiplex PCR. The sample contains around 68,000 clones, more than 75% of which appear only once. Sequencing input: peripheral blood. This sequence joins TRBV6-5 and TRBJ1-5, with TRBD1 matching 9 bases. The receptor was derived from a human donor in a cohort sampled during active COVID-19. In DNA, the CDR3 is TGTGCCAGCAGATCCGGGACAGGGATAGAGCAGCCCCAGCATTTT. Amino acids: CASRSGTGIEQPQHF.